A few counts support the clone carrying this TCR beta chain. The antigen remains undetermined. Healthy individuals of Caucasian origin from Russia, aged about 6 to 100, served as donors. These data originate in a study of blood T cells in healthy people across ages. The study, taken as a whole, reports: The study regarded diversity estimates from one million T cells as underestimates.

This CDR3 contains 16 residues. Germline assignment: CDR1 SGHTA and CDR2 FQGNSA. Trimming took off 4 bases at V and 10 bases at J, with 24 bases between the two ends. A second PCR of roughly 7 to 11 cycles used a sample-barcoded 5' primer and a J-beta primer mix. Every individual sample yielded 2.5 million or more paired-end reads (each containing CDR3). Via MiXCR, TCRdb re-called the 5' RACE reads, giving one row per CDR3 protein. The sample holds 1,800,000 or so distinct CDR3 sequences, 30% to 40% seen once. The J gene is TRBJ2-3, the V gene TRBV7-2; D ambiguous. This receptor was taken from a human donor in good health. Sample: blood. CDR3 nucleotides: TGTGCCAGCAGCTCGAGGACCCGTATATGGCCCGATGCGCAGTATTTT. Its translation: CASSSRTRIWPDAQYF.